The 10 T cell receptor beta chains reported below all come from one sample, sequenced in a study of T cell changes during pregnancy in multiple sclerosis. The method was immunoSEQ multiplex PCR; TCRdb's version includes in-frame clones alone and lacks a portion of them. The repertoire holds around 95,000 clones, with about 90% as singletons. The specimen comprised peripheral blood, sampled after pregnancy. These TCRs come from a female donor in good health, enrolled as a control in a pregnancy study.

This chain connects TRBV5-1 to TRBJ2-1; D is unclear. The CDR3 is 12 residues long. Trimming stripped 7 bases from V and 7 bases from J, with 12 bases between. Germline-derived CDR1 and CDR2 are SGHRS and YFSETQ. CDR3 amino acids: CASYQVLNEQFF. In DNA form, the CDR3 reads TGCGCCAGCTATCAGGTGTTGAATGAGCAGTTCTTC. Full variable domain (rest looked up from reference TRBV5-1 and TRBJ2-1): KAGVTQTPRYLIKTRGQQVTLSCSPISGHRSVSWYQQTPGQGLQFLFEYFSETQRNKGNFPGRFSGRQFSNSRSEMNVSTLELGDSALYLCASYQVLNEQFFGPGTRLTVL.

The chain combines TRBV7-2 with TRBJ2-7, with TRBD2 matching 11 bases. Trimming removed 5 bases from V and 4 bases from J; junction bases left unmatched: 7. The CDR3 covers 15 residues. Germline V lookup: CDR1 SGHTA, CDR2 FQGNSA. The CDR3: CASSRSGTSGYEQYF. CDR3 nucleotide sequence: TGTGCCAGCAGCCGATCCGGGACTAGCGGATACGAGCAGTACTTC.

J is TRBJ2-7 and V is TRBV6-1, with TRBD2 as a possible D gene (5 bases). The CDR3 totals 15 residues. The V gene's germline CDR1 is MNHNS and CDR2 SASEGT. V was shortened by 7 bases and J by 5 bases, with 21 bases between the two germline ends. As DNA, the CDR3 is TGTGCCAGCACAGAGGGCCTAGTCTTTGTAGACGAGCAGTACTTC. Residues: CASTEGLVFVDEQYF.

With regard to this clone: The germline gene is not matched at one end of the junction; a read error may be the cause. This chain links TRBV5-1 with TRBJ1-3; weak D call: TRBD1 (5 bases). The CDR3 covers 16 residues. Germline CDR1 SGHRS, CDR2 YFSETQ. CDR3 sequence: CASSLAGLGAGDTIYF. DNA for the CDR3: TGCGCCAGCAGCTTGGCCGGTTTAGGGGCTGGAGACACCATATATTTT.

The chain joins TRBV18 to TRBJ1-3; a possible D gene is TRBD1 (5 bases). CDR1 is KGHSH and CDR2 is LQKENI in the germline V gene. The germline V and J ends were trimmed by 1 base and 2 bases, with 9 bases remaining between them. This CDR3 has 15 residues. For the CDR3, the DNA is TGTGCCAGCTCACCACAGAAGGGGCCTGGAAACACCATATATTTT. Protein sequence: CASSPQKGPGNTIYF.

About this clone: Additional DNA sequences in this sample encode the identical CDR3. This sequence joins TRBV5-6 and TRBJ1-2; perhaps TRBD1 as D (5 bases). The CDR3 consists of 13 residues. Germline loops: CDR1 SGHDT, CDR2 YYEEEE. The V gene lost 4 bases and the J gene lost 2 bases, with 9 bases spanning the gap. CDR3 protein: CASSPDRNYGYTF. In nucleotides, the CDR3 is TGTGCCAGCAGCCCCGACAGAAACTATGGCTACACCTTC.

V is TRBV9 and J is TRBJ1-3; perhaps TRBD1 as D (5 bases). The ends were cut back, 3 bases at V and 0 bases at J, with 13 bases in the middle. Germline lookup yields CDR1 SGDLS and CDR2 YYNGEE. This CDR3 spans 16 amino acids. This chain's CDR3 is CASSALGRGSGNTIYF. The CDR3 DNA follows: TGTGCCAGCAGCGCCCTCGGGAGGGGCTCTGGAAACACCATATATTTT.

CDR3 sequence (DNA): TGTGCCTGGAGTGGGACACGGGCGGCTCAGCCCCAGCATTTT. This encodes CAWSGTRAAQPQHF. V and J are TRBV30 and TRBJ1-5; D might be TRBD1 (5 bases). V was cut by 1 base and J by 6 bases, with 13 bases left in between. Germline CDR1 and CDR2: GTSNPN and SVGIG (reference sequence). This CDR3 has 14 residues.

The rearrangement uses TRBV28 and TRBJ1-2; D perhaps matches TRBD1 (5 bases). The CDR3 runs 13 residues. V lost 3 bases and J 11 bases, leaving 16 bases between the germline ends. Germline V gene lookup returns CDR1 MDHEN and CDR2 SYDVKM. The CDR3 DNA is TGTGCCAGCAGTTTTAGGCAGGGCGGGGGGTACACCTTC. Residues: CASSFRQGGGYTF.

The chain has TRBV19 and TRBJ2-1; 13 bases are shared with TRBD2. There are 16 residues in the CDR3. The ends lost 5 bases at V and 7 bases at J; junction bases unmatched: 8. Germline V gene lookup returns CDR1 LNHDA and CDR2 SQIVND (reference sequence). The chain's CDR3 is CASSSSTSGGFNEQFF. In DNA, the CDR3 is TGTGCCAGTAGTTCCTCGACTAGCGGGGGGTTTAATGAGCAGTTCTTC.